Shown below are 7 T cell receptor beta chains from a single sample sequenced in a study of blood T cell repertoires in COVID-19. Method: immunoSEQ multiplex PCR; TCRdb's copy keeps in-frame clones and lacks some. The sample holds 60,000 to 95,000 clones, 87% seen once. The specimen was peripheral blood. The receptors shown here come from a woman in her fifties or sixties with acute or convalescent COVID-19.

To note about this clone: The same CDR3 also results from other DNA sequences found in this sample. The rearrangement joins TRBV2 to TRBJ1-5; unclear D gene. The CDR3 totals 14 residues. The V end was cut by 5 bases, the J end by 0 bases, with 8 bases between. Germline lookup yields CDR1 SNHLY and CDR2 FYNNEI. The DNA for the CDR3 is TGTGCCAGCAGTAGACTTAATAGCAATCAGCCCCAGCATTTT. This sequence encodes CASSRLNSNQPQHF.

CDR3 nucleotide sequence: TGTGCCAGTAGTATTGGACAGGGGGCTCGGCCCCAGCATTTT. As protein: CASSIGQGARPQHF. This chain uses TRBV19 with TRBJ1-5; TRBD1 matches at 11 bases. The CDR3 is made up of 14 amino acids. Germline V CDR1 and CDR2: LNHDA, SQIVND (reference sequence). Germline trimming cut 3 bases from V and 9 bases from J; bases unmatched to any gene: 4.

This chain links TRBV12-3 or TRBV12-4 with TRBJ2-5; D unresolved. The CDR3 contains 13 residues. Between the trimmed V and J ends, which lost 3 bases and 1 base, there was a span of 6 bases. The CDR3 DNA reads as TGTGCCAGCAGTTTGAACTTCCAAGAGACCCAGTACTTC. Its translation: CASSLNFQETQYF.

J is TRBJ2-7 and V is TRBV2, with D unclear. The CDR3 consists of 13 residues. Trimming shortened V by 10 bases and J by 6 bases, and 19 bases separated the two germline ends. CDR1 is SNHLY, CDR2 FYNNEI, per germline. The CDR3 sequence is CATAREIFGEQYF. CDR3 DNA sequence: TGTGCCACCGCACGTGAGATTTTCGGCGAGCAGTACTTC.

This clone was seen only a few times. CDR3: CASSYEPVTVGELFF. The CDR3 DNA follows: TGTGCCAGCAGTTACGAACCAGTAACAGTCGGGGAGCTGTTTTTT. The chain combines TRBV6-2 or TRBV6-3 with TRBJ2-2; D is unclear. The CDR3 sequence is 15 residues long. V shed 2 bases and J shed 7 bases, with 14 bases lying between them. Germline CDR1 MNHEY, CDR2 SVGEGT.

The J gene is TRBJ2-5, the V gene TRBV10-3; 9 bases are shared with TRBD1. In germline, CDR1 is ENHRY, CDR2 SYGVKD. The CDR3 length is 14 residues. V lost 6 bases to trimming and J lost 2 bases; unmatched junction nucleotides: 4. The CDR3 DNA is TGTGCCATCAGGGGACAGGGAGGGCAAGAGACCCAGTACTTC. Its protein product is CAIRGQGGQETQYF.

In its sample, this clone was seen a few times. The chain employs TRBV20-1 and TRBJ1-4, with D uncertain. From germline, CDR1 is DFQATT and CDR2 SNEGSKA (reference sequence). This CDR3 has 11 amino acids. Trimming removed 3 bases at V and 7 bases at J, with 6 bases between. CDR3 bases: TGCAGTGCTAGCGGTCCTGAAAAACTGTTTTTT. It codes for CSASGPEKLFF.